Shown below are 9 T cell receptor beta chains from a single sample sequenced in a study of blood T cell repertoires in COVID-19. Method: immunoSEQ multiplex PCR; TCRdb's copy keeps in-frame clones and lacks some. Of about 200,000 clones listed, about nine tenths are singletons. The source material was peripheral blood. All receptors come from a man in his late teens or twenties with active or convalescent COVID-19.

This chain joins TRBV18 and TRBJ1-1; D uncertain. V was shortened by 2 bases and J by 2 bases, with 12 bases between the two germline ends. Per germline, CDR1 KGHSH and CDR2 LQKENI. The CDR3 runs 15 residues. In nucleotides, the CDR3 is TGTGCCAGCTCACCATTTCAACCGGGAAACACTGAAGCTTTCTTT. Protein: CASSPFQPGNTEAFF.

The gene calls are TRBV7-2 and TRBJ1-1; possible D gene TRBD1, 5 bases. V was cut by 4 bases and J by 4 bases, with 13 bases left in between. Germline assignment: CDR1 SGHTA and CDR2 FQGNSA. The CDR3 sequence is 14 residues long. DNA for the CDR3: TGTGCCAGCAGCTCTCTGGGGCCTAGCACTGAAGCTTTCTTT. It translates to CASSSLGPSTEAFF. The full variable domain, its missing parts supplied by reference TRBV7-2 and TRBJ1-1, is GAGVSQSPSNKVTEKGKDVELRCDPISGHTALYWYRQSLGQGLEFLIYFQGNSAPDKSGLPSDRFSAERTGGSVSTLTIQRTQQEDSAVYLCASSSLGPSTEAFFGQGTRLTVV.

V usage is TRBV2 and J usage is TRBJ2-5; tentatively, D is TRBD2 (5 bases). The germline gives CDR1 SNHLY, CDR2 FYNNEI. Trimming removed 4 bases from V and 2 bases from J, with 11 bases in between. The CDR3 totals 14 residues. The CDR3 loop is CASSAFGRQETQYF. The CDR3 DNA reads as TGTGCCAGCAGTGCATTTGGGAGACAAGAGACCCAGTACTTC.

This chain uses TRBV7-8 with TRBJ2-5; TRBD1 might be the D (6 bases). Trimming pared 5 bases from V and 5 bases from J, leaving 21 bases between. Germline lookup yields CDR1 SGHVS and CDR2 FQNEAQ. The CDR3 runs 16 residues. The CDR3 coding sequence is TGTGCCAGCAGCCTTAGGTCCGGATGGGGGCAGGAGACCCAGTACTTC. Amino acids: CASSLRSGWGQETQYF. The full variable domain, in which reference TRBV7-8 and TRBJ2-5 provide the parts outside the CDR3, is GAGVSQSPRYKVAKRGQDVALRCDPISGHVSLFWYQQALGQGPEFLTYFQNEAQLDKSGLPSDRFFAERPEGSVSTLKIQRTQQEDSAVYLCASSLRSGWGQETQYFGPGTRLLVL.

The chain links TRBV15 to TRBJ2-1; 9 bases agree with TRBD1. J lost 7 bases, V lost 0 bases, and 7 bases had no gene match. The CDR3 extends over 16 amino acids. Germline CDR1 and CDR2: LNHNV and YYDKDF (reference sequence). CDR3 protein: CATSRETGTGRNEQFF. In DNA, the CDR3 is TGTGCCACCAGCAGAGAGACCGGGACAGGGAGGAATGAGCAGTTCTTC.

This clone was seen a single time. J is TRBJ2-3 and V is TRBV3-1 (or the pseudogene TRBV3-2); perhaps TRBD1 as D (6 bases). Germline V gene lookup returns CDR1 LGHDT and CDR2 YNNKEL (reference sequence). V shed 3 bases and J shed 1 base, with 14 bases lying between them. CDR3 length equals 16 residues. CDR3 DNA sequence: TGTGCCAGCAGCCAGTTACAGGGATACGGCACAGATACGCAGTATTTT. Its translation is CASSQLQGYGTDTQYF.

V usage is TRBV11-1 and J usage is TRBJ1-1; perhaps TRBD1 as D (5 bases). There are 13 residues in the CDR3. The germline CDR1 and CDR2 sequences are SGHAT and FQDESV (reference sequence). Trimming removed 6 bases from V and 10 bases from J, with 18 bases in between. In nucleotides, the CDR3 is TGTGCCAGCAGGGACACGTCGTCGGGGGGAGCTTTCTTT. Translated: CASRDTSSGGAFF.

This chain joins TRBV30 and TRBJ1-2, with TRBD1 as a possible D gene (6 bases). V was shortened by 3 bases and J by 2 bases, with 16 bases between the two germline ends. CDR1 is GTSNPN, CDR2 SVGIG, per germline (reference sequence). The CDR3 is made up of 15 amino acids. The CDR3 sequence is CAWSPRGGLNYGYTF. CDR3 coding DNA: TGTGCCTGGAGCCCGCGAGGGGGACTAAACTATGGCTACACCTTC.

V usage is TRBV18 and J usage is TRBJ2-5; no firm D call. In germline, CDR1 is KGHSH, CDR2 LQKENI. V was shortened by 2 bases and J by 5 bases, with 9 bases between the two germline ends. The CDR3 runs 13 residues. In DNA, the CDR3 is TGTGCCAGCTCACCAGGGTCCGGGGAGACCCAGTACTTC. It specifies CASSPGSGETQYF.